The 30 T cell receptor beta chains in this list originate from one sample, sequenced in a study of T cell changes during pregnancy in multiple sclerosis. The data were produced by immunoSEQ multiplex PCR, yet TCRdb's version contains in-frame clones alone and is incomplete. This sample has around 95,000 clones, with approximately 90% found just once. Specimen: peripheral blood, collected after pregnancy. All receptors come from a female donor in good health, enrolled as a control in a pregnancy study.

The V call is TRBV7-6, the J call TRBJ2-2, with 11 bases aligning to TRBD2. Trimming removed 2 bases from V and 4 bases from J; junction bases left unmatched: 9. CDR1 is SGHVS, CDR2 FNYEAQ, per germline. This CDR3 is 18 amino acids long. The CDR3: CASSLWLAGGRGTGELFF. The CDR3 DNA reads TGTGCCAGCAGCTTATGGCTAGCGGGGGGTCGCGGCACCGGGGAGCTGTTTTTT.

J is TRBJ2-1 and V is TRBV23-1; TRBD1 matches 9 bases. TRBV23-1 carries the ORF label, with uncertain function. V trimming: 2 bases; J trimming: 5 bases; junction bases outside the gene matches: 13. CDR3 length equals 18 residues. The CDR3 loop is CASSQPGTGIETNNEQFF. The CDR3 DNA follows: TGCGCCAGCAGTCAACCCGGGACAGGGATCGAAACGAACAATGAGCAGTTCTTC.

For the CDR3, the DNA is TGTGCCAGTAGTGATGGACAGGGGGGATCACCCCTCCACTTT. This encodes CASSDGQGGSPLHF. The chain uses TRBV19 and TRBJ1-6; 10 bases align to TRBD1. The junction had 5 bases not matched to a gene; V was cut back by 5 bases and J by 10 bases. Germline values: CDR1 LNHDA, CDR2 SQIVND (reference sequence). The CDR3 totals 14 residues.

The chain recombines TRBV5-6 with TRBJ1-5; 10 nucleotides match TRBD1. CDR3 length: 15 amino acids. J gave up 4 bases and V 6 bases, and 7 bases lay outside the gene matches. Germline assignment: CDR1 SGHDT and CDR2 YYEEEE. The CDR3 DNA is TGTGCCAGCACCTCTGGACAGGGGGTTAATCAGCCCCAGCATTTT. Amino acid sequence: CASTSGQGVNQPQHF. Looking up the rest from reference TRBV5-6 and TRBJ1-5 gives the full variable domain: DAGVTQSPTHLIKTRGQQVTLRCSPKSGHDTVSWYQQALGQGPQFIFQYYEEEERQRGNFPDRFSGHQFPNYSSELNVNALLLGDSALYLCASTSGQGVNQPQHFGDGTRLSIL.

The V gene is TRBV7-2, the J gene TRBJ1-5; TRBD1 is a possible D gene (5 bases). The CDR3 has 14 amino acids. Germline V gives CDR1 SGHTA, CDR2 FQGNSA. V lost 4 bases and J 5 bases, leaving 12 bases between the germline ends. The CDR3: CASSSWTNDQPQHF. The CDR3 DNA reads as TGTGCCAGCAGCTCATGGACAAACGATCAGCCCCAGCATTTT.

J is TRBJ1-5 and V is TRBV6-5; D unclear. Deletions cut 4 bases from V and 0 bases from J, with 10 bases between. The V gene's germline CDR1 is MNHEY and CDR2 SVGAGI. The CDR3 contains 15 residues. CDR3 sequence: CASSSGPYSNQPQHF. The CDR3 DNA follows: TGTGCCAGCAGTTCCGGTCCTTATAGCAATCAGCCCCAGCATTTT.

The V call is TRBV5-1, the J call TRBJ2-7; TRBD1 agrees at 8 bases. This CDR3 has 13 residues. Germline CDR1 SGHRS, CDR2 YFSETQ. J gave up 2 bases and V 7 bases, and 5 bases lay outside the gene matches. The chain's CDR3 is CASFRTGTYEQYF. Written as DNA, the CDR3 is TGCGCCAGCTTCCGGACAGGGACCTACGAGCAGTACTTC. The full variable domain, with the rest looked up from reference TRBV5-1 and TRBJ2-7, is KAGVTQTPRYLIKTRGQQVTLSCSPISGHRSVSWYQQTPGQGLQFLFEYFSETQRNKGNFPGRFSGRQFSNSRSEMNVSTLELGDSALYLCASFRTGTYEQYFGPGTRLTVT.

The CDR3 protein is CASSESGFDQPQHF. DNA for the CDR3: TGTGCCAGCAGCGAATCGGGGTTTGATCAGCCCCAGCATTTT. The chain employs TRBV2 and TRBJ1-5; D unresolved. Trimming removed 6 bases at V and 5 bases at J, with 14 bases between. Per germline, CDR1 SNHLY and CDR2 FYNNEI. The CDR3 totals 14 residues.

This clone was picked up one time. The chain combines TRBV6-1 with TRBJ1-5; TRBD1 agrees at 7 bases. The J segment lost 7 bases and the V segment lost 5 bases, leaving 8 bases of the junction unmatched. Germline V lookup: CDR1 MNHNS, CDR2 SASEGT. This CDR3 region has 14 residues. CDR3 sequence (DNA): TGTGCCAGCAGTCTCGACAGGGAGAGGCAGCCCCAGCATTTT. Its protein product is CASSLDRERQPQHF.

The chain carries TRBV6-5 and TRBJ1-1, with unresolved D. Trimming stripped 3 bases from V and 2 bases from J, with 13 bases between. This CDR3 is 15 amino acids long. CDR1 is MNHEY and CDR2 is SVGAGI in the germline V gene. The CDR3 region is CASSYLLGSNTEAFF. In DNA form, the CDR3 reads TGTGCCAGCAGTTATTTGTTGGGCTCTAACACTGAAGCTTTCTTT.

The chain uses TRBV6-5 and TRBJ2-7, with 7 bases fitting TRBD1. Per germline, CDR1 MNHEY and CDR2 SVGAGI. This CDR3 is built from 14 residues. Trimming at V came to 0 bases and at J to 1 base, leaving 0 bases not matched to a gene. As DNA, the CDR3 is TGTGCCAGCAGTTACTCGGGACAGTCCTACGAGCAGTACTTC. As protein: CASSYSGQSYEQYF.

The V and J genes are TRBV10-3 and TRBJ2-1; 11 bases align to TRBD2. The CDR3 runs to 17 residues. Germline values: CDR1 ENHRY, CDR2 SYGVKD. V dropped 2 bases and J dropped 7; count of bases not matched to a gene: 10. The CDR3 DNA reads TGTGCCATCAGTGAGACCCTACTAGCGGGGGTACAAAATGAGCAGTTCTTC. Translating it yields CAISETLLAGVQNEQFF.

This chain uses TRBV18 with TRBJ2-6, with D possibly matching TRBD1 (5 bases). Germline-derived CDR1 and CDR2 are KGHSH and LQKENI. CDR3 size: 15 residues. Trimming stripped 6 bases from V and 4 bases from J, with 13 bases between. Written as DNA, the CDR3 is TGTGCCAGCTCCCCAAAGGGGTCGGGGGCCAACGTCCTGACTTTC. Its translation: CASSPKGSGANVLTF.

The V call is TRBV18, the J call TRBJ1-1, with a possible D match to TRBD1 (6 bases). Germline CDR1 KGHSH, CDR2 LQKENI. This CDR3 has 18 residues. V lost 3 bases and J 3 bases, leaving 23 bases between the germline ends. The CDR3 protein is CASSPLQGSSSGDTEAFF. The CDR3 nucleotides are TGTGCCAGCTCACCCCTACAGGGATCTTCATCAGGGGACACTGAAGCTTTCTTT.

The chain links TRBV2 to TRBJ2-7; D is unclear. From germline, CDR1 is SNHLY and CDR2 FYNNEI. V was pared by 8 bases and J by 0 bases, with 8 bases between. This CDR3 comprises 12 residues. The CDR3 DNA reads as TGTGCCAGCCAGTTCGACTCCTACGAGCAGTACTTC. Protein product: CASQFDSYEQYF.

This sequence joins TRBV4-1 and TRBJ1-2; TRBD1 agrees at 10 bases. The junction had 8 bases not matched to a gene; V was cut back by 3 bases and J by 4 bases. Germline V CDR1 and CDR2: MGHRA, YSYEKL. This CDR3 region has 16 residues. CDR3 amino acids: CASSHSRQGAFYGYTF. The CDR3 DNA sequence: TGCGCCAGCAGCCACTCCCGACAGGGGGCCTTCTATGGCTACACCTTC.

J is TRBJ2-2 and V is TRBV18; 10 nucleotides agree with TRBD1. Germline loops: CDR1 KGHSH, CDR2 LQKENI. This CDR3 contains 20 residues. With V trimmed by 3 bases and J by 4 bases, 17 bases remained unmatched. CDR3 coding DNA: TGTGCCAGCTCACCTGGAGTTGATACCGGGACAGGGGATAGCACCGGGGAGCTGTTTTTT. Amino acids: CASSPGVDTGTGDSTGELFF.

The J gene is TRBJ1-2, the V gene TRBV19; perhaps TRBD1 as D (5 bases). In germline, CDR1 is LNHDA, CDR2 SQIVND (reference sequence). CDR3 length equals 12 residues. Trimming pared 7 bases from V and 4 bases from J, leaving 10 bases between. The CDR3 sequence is CASISTVYGYTF. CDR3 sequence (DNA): TGTGCCAGTATTTCGACAGTCTATGGCTACACCTTC.

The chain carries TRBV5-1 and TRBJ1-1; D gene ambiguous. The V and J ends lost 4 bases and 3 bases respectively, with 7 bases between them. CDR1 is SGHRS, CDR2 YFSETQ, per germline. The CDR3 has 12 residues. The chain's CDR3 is CASSSMDTEAFF. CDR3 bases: TGCGCCAGCAGCAGCATGGACACTGAAGCTTTCTTT.

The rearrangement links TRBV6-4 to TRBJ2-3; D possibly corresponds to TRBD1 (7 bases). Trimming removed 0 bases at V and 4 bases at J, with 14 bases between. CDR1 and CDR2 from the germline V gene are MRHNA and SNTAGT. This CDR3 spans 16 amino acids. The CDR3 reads CASSDSNGGGADTQYF. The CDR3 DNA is TGTGCCAGCAGTGACTCGAACGGAGGGGGCGCAGATACGCAGTATTTT.

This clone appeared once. CDR3 DNA sequence: TGTGCCAGCAGATCAGCCGGGACTAGCGGCCTGTACGAGCAGTACTTC. Translating gives CASRSAGTSGLYEQYF. The V call is TRBV28, the J call TRBJ2-7, with 11 bases identical to TRBD2. The CDR3 covers 16 residues. CDR1 is MDHEN and CDR2 is SYDVKM in the germline V gene. J lost 4 bases, V lost 6 bases, and 11 bases had no gene match. The full variable domain, its missing parts supplied by reference TRBV28 and TRBJ2-7, is DVKVTQSSRYLVKRTGEKVFLECVQDMDHENMFWYRQDPGLGLRLIYFSYDVKMKEKGDIPEGYSVSREKKERFSLILESASTNQTSMYLCASRSAGTSGLYEQYFGPGTRLTVT.

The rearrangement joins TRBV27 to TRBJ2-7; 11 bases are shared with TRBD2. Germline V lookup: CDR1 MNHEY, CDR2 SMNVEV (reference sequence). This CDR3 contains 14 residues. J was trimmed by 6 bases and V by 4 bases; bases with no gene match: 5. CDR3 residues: CASSSGTSGLEQYF. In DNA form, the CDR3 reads TGTGCCAGCAGTTCCGGGACTAGCGGACTCGAGCAGTACTTC.

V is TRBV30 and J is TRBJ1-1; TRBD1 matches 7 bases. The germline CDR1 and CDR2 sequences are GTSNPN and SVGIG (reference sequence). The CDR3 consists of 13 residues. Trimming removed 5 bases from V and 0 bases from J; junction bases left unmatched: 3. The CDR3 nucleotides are TGTGCCTGGGAGGGACAGATGAACACTGAAGCTTTCTTT. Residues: CAWEGQMNTEAFF.

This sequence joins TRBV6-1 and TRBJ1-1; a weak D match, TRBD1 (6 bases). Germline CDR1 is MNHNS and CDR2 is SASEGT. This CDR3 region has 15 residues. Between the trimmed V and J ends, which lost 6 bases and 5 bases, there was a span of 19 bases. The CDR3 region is CASSRDRTGLTEAFF. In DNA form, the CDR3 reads TGTGCCAGCAGCCGAGACAGGACCGGGTTAACTGAAGCTTTCTTT.

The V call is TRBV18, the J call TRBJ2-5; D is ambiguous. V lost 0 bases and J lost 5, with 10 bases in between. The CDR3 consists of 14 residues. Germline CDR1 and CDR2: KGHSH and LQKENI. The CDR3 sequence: CASSPPSKIETQYF. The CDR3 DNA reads TGTGCCAGCTCACCACCGTCCAAAATCGAGACCCAGTACTTC. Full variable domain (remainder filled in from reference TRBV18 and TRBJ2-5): NAGVMQNPRHLVRRRGQEARLRCSPMKGHSHVYWYRQLPEEGLKFMVYLQKENIIDESGMPKERFSAEFPKEGPSILRIQQVVRGDSAAYFCASSPPSKIETQYFGPGTRLLVL.

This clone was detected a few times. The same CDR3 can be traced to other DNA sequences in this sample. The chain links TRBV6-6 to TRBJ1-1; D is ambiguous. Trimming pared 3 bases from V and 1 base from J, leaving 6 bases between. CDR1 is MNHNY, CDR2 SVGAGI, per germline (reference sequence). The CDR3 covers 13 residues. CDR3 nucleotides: TGTGCCAGCAGTTATCTTCCGAACACTGAAGCTTTCTTT. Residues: CASSYLPNTEAFF.

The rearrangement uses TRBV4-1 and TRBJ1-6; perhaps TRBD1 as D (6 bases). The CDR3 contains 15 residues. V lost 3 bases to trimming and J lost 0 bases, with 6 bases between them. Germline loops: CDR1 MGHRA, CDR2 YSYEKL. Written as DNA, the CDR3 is TGCGCCAGCAGCCAGGACAGCTCCTATAATTCACCCCTCCACTTT. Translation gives CASSQDSSYNSPLHF.

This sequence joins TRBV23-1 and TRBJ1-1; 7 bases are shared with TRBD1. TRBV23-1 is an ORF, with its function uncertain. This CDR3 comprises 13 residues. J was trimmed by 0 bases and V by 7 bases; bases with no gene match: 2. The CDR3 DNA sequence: TGCGCCAGCAAGGGACAGATGAACACTGAAGCTTTCTTT. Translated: CASKGQMNTEAFF.

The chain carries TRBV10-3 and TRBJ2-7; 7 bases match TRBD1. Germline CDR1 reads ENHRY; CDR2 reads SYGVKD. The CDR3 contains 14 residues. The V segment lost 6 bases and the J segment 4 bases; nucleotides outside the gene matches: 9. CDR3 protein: CAIRLQGDGYEQYF. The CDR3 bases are TGTGCCATCAGACTCCAGGGGGATGGATACGAGCAGTACTTC.

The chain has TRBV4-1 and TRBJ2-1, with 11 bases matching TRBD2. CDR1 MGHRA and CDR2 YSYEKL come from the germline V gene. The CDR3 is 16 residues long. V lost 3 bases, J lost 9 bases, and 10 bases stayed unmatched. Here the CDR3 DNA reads TGCGCCAGCAGCCACCCCGCGGGGCTAGCGGGGGGTGAGCAGTTCTTC. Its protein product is CASSHPAGLAGGEQFF.